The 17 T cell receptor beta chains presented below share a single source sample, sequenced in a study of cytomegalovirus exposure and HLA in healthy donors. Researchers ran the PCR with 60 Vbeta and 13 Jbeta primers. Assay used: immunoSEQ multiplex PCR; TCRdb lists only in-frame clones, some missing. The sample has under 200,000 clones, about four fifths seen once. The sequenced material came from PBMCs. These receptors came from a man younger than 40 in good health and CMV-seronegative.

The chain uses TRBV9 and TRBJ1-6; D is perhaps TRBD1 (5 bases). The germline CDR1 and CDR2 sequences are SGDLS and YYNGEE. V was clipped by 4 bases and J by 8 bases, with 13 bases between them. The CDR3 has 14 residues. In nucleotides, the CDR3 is TGTGCCAGCAGCCCTACAGGCCTGTATTCACCCCTCCACTTT. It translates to CASSPTGLYSPLHF.

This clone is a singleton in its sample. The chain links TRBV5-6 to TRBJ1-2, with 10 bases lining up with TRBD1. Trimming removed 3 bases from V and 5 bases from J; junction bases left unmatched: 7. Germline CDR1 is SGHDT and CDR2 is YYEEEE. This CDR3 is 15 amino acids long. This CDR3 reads CASSSGQGVGYGYTF. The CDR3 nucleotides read TGTGCCAGCAGCTCAGGACAGGGGGTCGGGTATGGCTACACCTTC. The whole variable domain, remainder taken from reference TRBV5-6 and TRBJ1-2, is DAGVTQSPTHLIKTRGQQVTLRCSPKSGHDTVSWYQQALGQGPQFIFQYYEEEERQRGNFPDRFSGHQFPNYSSELNVNALLLGDSALYLCASSSGQGVGYGYTFGSGTRLTVV.

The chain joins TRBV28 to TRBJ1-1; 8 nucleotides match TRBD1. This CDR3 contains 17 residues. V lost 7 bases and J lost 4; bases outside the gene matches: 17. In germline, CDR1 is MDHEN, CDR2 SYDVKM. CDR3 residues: CASTRLGGGQGSTEAFF. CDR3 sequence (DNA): TGTGCCAGCACCCGTTTGGGGGGAGGACAGGGTTCCACTGAAGCTTTCTTT.

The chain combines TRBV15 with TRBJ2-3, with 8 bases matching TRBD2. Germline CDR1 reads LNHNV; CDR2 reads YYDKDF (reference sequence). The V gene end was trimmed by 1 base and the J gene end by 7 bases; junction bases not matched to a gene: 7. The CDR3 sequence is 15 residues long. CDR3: CATSRGLAGSNTQYF. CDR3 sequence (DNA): TGTGCCACCAGCAGAGGTTTAGCGGGAAGCAATACGCAGTATTTT.

CDR3 sequence: CASSLYNEQFF. In nucleotides, the CDR3 is TGTGCCAGTAGTCTCTACAATGAGCAGTTCTTC. This sequence joins TRBV19 and TRBJ2-1, with D hard to call. Germline loops: CDR1 LNHDA, CDR2 SQIVND (reference sequence). Trimming shortened V by 5 bases and J by 3 bases, and 2 bases separated the two germline ends. The CDR3 has 11 residues.

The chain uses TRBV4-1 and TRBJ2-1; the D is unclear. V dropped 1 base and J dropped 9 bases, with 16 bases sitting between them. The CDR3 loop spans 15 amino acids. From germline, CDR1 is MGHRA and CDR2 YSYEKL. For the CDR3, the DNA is TGCGCCAGCAGCCAAGTCCTTGCGGCGCCGGGTGAGCAGTTCTTC. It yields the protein CASSQVLAAPGEQFF.

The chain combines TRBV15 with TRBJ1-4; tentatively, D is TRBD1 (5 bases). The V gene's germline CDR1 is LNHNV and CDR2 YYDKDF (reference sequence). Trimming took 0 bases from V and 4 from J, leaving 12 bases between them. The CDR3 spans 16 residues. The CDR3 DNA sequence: TGTGCCACCAGCAGAGATTTGGGGGGGGTTAATGAAAAACTGTTTTTT. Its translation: CATSRDLGGVNEKLFF.

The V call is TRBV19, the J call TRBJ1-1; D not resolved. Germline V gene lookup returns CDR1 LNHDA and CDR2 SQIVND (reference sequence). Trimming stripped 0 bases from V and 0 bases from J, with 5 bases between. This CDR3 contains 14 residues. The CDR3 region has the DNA TGTGCCAGTAGTATAGAATGGCTGAACACTGAAGCTTTCTTT. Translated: CASSIEWLNTEAFF.

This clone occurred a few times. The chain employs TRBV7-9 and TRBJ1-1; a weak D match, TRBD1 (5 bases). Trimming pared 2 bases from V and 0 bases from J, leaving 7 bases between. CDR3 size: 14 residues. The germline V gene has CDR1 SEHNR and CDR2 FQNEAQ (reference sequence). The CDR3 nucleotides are TGTGCCAGCAGCTTACAGGGCCTGAACACTGAAGCTTTCTTT. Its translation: CASSLQGLNTEAFF. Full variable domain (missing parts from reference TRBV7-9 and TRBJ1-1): DTGVSQNPRHKITKRGQNVTFRCDPISEHNRLYWYRQTLGQGPEFLTYFQNEAQLEKSRLLSDRFSAERPKGSFSTLEIQRTEQGDSAMYLCASSLQGLNTEAFFGQGTRLTVV.

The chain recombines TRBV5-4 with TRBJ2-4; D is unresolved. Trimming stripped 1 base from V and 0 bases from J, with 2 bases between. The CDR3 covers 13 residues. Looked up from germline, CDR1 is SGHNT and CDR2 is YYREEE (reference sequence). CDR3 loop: CASSLRAKNIQYF. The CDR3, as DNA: TGTGCCAGCAGCTTGCGAGCCAAAAACATTCAGTACTTC. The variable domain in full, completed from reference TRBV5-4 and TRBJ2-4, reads ETGVTQSPTHLIKTRGQQVTLRCSSQSGHNTVSWYQQALGQGPQFIFQYYREEENGRGNFPPRFSGLQFPNYSSELNVNALELDDSALYLCASSLRAKNIQYFGAGTRLSVL.

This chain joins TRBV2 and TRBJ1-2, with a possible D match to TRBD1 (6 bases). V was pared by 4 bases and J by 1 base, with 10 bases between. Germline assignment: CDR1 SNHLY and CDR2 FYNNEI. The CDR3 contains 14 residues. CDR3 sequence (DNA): TGTGCCAGCAGTGGGACAGTCTTTAACTATGGCTACACCTTC. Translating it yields CASSGTVFNYGYTF.

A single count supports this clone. The CDR3 is CAISEGGLHEQYF. The CDR3 nucleotides are TGTGCCATCAGTGAAGGAGGTCTCCACGAGCAGTACTTC. This rearrangement joins TRBV10-3 to TRBJ2-7; maybe TRBD2 (5 bases). V lost 3 bases, J lost 5 bases, and 11 bases lay in between. This CDR3 contains 13 residues. Germline CDR1 reads ENHRY; CDR2 reads SYGVKD.

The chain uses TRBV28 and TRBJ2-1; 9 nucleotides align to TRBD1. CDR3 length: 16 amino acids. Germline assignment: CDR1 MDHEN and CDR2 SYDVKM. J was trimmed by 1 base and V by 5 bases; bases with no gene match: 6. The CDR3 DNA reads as TGTGCCAGCAGTCTAACGGGACAGGGTTCCTACAATGAGCAGTTCTTC. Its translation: CASSLTGQGSYNEQFF.

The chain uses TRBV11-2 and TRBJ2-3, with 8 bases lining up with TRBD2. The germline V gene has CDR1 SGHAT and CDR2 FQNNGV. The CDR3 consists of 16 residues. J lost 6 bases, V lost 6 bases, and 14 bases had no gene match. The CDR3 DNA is TGTGCCAGCAGTCTCGGGACTTTTTCGGGGGGGGATACGCAGTATTTT. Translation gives CASSLGTFSGGDTQYF.

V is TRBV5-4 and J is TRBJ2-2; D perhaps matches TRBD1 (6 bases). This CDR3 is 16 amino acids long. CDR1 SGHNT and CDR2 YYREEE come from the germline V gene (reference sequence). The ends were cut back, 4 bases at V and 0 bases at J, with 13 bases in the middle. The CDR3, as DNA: TGTGCCAGCAGCAAGAGGACAGTAACGAACACCGGGGAGCTGTTTTTT. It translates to CASSKRTVTNTGELFF.

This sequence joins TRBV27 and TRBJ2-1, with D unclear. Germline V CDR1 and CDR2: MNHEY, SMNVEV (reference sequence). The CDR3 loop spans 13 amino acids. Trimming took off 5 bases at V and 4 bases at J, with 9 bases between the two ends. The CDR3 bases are TGTGCCAGCAGTCCGACAACTTACAATGAGCAGTTCTTC. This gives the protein CASSPTTYNEQFF.

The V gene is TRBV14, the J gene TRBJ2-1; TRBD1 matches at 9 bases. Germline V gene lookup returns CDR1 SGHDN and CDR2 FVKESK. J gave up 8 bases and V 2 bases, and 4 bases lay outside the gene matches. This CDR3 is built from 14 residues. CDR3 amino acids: CASSQQTGGDEQFF. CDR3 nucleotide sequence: TGTGCCAGCAGCCAACAGACAGGGGGAGATGAGCAGTTCTTC.